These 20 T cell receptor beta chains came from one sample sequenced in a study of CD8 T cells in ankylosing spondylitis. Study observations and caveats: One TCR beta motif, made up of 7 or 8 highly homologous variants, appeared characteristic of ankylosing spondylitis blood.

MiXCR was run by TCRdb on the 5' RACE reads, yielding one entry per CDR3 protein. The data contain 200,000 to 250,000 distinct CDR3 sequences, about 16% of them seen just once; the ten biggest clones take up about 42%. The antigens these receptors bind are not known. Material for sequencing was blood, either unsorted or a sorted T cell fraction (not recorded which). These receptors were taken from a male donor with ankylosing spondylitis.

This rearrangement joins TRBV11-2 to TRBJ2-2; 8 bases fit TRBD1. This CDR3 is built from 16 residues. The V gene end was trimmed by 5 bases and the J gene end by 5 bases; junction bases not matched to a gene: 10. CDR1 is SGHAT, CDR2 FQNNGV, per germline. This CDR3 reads CASSPHVQGATGELFF. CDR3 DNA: TGTGCCAGCAGCCCACACGTTCAGGGGGCGACCGGGGAGCTGTTTTTT.

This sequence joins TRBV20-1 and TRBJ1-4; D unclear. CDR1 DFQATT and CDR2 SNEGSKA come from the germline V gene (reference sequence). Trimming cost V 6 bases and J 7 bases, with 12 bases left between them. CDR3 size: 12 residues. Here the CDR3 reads CSASGSTEKLFF. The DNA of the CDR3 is TGCAGTGCCTCTGGAAGTACTGAAAAACTGTTTTTT.

The CDR3 reads CASSIQGGGYGYTF. The CDR3 region has the DNA TGTGCCAGCAGTATACAGGGCGGCGGCTATGGCTACACCTTC. The chain couples TRBV12-3 or TRBV12-4 to TRBJ1-2, with D perhaps TRBD1 (6 bases). CDR3 length equals 14 residues. The V gene lost 5 bases and the J gene lost 4 bases, with 14 bases spanning the gap.

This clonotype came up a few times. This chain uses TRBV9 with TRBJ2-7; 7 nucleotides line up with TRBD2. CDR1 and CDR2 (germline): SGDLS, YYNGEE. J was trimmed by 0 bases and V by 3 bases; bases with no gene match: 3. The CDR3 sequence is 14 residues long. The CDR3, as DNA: TGTGCCAGCAGCGGAGCGGGAAGCTCCTACGAGCAGTACTTC. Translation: CASSGAGSSYEQYF.

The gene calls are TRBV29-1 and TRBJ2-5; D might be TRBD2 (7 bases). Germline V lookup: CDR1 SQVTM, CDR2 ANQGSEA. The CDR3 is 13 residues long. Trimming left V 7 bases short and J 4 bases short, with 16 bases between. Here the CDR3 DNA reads TGCAGCGGGGGAGGGGGTATAATAGAGACCCAGTACTTC. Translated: CSGGGGIIETQYF.

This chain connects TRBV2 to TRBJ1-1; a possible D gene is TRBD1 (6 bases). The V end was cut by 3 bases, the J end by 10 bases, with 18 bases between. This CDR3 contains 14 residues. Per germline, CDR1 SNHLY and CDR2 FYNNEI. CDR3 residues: CASSDGGGRWGAFF. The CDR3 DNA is TGTGCCAGCAGTGACGGAGGGGGAAGATGGGGAGCTTTCTTT.

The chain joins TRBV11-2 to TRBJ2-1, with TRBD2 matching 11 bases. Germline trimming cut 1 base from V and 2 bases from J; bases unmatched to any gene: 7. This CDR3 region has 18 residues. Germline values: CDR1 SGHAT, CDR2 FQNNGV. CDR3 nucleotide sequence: TGTGCCAGCAGCTTAGGACTAGCGGGATACTCCCCCTACAATGAGCAGTTCTTC. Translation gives CASSLGLAGYSPYNEQFF.

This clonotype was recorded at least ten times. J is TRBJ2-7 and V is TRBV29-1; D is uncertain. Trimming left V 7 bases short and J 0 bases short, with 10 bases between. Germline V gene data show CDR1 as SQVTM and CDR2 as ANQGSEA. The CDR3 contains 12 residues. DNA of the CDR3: TGCAGCGGGCTGGGGAACTCCTACGAGCAGTACTTC. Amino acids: CSGLGNSYEQYF.

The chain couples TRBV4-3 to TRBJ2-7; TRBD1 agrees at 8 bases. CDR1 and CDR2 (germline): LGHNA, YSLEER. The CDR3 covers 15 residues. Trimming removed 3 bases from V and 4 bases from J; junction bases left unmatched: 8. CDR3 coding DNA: TGCGCCAGCAGCCACGTCGGGCAGGGGGCTTACGAGCAGTACTTC. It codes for CASSHVGQGAYEQYF.

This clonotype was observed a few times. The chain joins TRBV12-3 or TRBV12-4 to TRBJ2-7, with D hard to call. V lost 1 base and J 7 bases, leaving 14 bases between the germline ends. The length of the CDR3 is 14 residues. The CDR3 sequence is CASSLVAIPVEQYF. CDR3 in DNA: TGTGCCAGCAGTTTAGTGGCGATTCCCGTGGAGCAGTACTTC.

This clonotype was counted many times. The CDR3 coding sequence is TGTGCCAGCAGTTACAGCGGAGGACCCTACAATGAGCAGTTCTTC. This sequence encodes CASSYSGGPYNEQFF. The V call is TRBV12-3 or TRBV12-4, the J call TRBJ2-1, with D maybe TRBD2 (5 bases). CDR3 length: 15 amino acids. V dropped 4 bases and J dropped 2 bases, with 12 bases sitting between them.

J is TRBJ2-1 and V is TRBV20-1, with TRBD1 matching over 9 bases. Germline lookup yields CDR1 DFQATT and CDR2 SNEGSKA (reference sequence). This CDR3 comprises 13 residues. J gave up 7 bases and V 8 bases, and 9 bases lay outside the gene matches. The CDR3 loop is CSRTGGSVNEQFF. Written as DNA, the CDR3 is TGCAGTCGAACAGGGGGCTCGGTAAATGAGCAGTTCTTC.

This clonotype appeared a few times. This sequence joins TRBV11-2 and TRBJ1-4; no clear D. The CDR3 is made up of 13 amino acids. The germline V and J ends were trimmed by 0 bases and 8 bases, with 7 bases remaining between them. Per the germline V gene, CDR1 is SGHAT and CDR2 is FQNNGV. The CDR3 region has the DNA TGTGCCAGCAGCTTAGAGGTTCGGGAAAAACTGTTTTTT. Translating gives CASSLEVREKLFF.

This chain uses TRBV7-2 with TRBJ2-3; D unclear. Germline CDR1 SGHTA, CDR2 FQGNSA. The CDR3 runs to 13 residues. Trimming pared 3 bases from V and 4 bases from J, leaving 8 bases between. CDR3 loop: CASSFLLADTQYF. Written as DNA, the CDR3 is TGTGCCAGCAGCTTCCTCCTGGCAGATACGCAGTATTTT.

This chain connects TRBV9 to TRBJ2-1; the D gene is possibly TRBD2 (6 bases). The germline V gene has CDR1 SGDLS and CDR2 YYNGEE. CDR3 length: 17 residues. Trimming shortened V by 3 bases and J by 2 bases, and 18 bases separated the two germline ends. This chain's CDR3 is CASSDSGTGEPYNEQFF. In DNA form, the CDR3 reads TGTGCCAGCAGCGACTCAGGCACGGGGGAACCCTACAATGAGCAGTTCTTC.

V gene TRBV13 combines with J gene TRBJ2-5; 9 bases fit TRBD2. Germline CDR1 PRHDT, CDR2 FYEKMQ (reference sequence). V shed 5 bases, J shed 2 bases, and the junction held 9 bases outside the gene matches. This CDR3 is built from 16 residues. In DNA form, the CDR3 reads TGTGCCAGCAGCCAACAGCGGGAGGATAAACAAGAGACCCAGTACTTC. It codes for CASSQQREDKQETQYF.

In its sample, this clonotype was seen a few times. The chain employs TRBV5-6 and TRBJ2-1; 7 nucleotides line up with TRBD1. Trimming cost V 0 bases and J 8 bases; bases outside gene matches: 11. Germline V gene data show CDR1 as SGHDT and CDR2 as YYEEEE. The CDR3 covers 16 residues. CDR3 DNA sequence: TGTGCCAGCAGCTTGGCTAGGGGGCGCGTGTTCCATGAGCAGTTCTTC. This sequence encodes CASSLARGRVFHEQFF. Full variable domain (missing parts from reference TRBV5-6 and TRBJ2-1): DAGVTQSPTHLIKTRGQQVTLRCSPKSGHDTVSWYQQALGQGPQFIFQYYEEEERQRGNFPDRFSGHQFPNYSSELNVNALLLGDSALYLCASSLARGRVFHEQFFGPGTRLTVL.

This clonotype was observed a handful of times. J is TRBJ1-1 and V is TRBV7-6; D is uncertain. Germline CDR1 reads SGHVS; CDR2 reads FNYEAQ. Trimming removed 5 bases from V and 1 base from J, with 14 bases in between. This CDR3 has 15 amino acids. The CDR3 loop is CASSRGSPGNTEAFF. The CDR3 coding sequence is TGTGCCAGCAGCAGAGGGTCCCCGGGGAACACTGAAGCTTTCTTT.

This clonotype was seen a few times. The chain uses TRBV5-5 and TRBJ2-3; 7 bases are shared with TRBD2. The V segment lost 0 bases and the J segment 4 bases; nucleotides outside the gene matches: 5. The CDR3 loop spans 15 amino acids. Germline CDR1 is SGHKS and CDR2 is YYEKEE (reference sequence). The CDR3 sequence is CASSLAWRESDTQYF. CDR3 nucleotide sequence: TGTGCCAGCAGCTTGGCTTGGCGGGAGTCAGATACGCAGTATTTT.

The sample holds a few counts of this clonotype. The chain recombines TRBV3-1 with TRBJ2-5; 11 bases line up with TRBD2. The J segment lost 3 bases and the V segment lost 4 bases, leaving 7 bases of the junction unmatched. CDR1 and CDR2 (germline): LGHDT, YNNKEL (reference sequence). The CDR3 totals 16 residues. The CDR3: CASSPRLAGNEETQYF. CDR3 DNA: TGTGCCAGCAGCCCCCGACTAGCGGGAAACGAAGAGACCCAGTACTTC.